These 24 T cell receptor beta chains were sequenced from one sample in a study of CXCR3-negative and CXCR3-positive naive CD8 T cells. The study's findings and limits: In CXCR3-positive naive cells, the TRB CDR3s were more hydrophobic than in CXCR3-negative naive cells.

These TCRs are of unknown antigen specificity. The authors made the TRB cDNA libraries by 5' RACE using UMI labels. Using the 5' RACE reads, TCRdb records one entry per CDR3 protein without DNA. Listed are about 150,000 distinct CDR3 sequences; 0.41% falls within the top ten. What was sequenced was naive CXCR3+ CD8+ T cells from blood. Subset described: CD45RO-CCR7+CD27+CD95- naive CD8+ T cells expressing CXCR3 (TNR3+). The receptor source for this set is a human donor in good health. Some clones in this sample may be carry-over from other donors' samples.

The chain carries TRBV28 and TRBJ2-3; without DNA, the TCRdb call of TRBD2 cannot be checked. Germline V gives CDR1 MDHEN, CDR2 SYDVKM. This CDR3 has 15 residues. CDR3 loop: CASSSREGGTDTQYF.

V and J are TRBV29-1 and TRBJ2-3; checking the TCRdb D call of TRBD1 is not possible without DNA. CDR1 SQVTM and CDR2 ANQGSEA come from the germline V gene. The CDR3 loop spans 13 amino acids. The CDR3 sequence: CSVLGGDTDTQYF.

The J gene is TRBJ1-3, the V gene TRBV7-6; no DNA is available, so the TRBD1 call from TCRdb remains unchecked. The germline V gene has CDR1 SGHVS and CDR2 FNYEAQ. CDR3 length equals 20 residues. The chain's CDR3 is CASSPGGRGLLYSSGNTIYF. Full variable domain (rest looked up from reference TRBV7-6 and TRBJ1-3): GAGVSQSPRYKVTKRGQDVALRCDPISGHVSLYWYRQALGQGPEFLTYFNYEAQQDKSGLPNDRFSAERPEGSISTLTIQRTEQRDSAMYRCASSPGGRGLLYSSGNTIYFGEGSWLTVV.

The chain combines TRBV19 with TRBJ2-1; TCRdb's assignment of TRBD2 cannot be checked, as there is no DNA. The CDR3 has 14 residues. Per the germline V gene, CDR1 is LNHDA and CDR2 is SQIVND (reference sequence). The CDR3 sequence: CASSGRASYNEQFF.

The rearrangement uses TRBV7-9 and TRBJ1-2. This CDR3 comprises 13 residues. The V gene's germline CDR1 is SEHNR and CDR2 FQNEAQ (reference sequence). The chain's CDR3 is CASSTDSNYGYTF.

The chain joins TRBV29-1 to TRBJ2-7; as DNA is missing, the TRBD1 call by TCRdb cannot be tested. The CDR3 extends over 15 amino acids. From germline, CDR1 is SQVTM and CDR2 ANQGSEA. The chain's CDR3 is CSVEGGTGEDYEQYF.

The CDR3: CATSTGPPGSGELFF. The genes are TRBV15 and TRBJ2-2; the TCRdb call, TRBD1, lacks DNA for checking. This CDR3 has 15 amino acids. Germline loops: CDR1 LNHNV, CDR2 YYDKDF (reference sequence).

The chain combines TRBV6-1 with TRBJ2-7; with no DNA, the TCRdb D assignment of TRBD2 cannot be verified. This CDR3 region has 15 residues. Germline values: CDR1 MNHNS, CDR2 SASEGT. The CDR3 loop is CASSDQLAVSYEQYF.

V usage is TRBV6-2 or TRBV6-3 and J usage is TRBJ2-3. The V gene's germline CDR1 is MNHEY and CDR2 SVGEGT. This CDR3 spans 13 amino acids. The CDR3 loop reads CASALVFTDTQYF.

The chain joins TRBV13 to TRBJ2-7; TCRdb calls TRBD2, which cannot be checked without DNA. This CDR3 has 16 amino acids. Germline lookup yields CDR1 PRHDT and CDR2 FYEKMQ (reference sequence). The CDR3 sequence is CASSLGEGFLFHEQYF.

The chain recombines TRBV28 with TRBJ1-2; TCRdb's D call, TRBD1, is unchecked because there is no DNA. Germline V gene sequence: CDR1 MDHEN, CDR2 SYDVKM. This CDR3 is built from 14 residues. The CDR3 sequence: CASSPPWDRLGYTF.

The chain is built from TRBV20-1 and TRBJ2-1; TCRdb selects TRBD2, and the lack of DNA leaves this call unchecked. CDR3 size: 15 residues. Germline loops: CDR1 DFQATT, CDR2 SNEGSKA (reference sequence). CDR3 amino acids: CSAPKTSGYYNEQFF.

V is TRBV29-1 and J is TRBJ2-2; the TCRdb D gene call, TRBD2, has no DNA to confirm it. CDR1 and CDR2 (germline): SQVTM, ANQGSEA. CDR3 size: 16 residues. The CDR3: CSVPASSAGGPGELFF.

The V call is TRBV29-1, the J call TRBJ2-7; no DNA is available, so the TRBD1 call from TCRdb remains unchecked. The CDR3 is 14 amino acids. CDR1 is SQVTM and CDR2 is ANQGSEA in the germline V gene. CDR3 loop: CSAGDGDSPYEQYF.

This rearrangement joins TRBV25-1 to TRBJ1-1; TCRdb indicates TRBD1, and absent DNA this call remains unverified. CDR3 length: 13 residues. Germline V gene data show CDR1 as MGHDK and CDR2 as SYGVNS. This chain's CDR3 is CASRQGAGTEAFF.

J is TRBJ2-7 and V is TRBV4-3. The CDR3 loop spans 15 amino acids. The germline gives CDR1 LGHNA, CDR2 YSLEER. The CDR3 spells CASSQGSMSGYEQYF.

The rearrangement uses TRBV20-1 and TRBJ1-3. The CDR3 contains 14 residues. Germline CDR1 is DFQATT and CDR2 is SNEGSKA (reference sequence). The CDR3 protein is CSARDSQSGNTIYF.

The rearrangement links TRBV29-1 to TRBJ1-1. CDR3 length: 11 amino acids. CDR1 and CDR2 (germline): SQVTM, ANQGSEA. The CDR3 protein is CSVEVAFEAFF. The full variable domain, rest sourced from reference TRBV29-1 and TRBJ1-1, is SAVISQKPSRDICQRGTSLTIQCQVDSQVTMMFWYRQQPGQSLTLIATANQGSEATYESGFVIDKFPISRPNLTFSTLTVSNMSPEDSSIYLCSVEVAFEAFFGQGTRLTVV.

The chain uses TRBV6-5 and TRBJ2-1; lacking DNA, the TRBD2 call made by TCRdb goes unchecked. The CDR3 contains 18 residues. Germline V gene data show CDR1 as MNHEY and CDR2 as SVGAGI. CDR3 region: CASSPPGLAGGPHNEQFF.

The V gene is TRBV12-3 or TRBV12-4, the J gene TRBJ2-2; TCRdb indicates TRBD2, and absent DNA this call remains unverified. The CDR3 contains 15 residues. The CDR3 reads CASSLGRAYTGELFF.

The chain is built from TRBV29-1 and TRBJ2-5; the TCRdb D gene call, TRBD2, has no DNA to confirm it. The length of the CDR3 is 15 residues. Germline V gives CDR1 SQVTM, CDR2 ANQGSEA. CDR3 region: CSVEDPGEGLYEQYF.

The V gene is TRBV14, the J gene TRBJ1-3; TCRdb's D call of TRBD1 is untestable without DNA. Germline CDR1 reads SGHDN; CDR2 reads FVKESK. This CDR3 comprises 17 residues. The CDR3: CASSLPGRTSSGNTIYF.

CDR3 amino acids: CASSFGLAGGVLYNEQFF. V usage is TRBV5-1 and J usage is TRBJ2-1; as DNA is missing, the TRBD2 call by TCRdb cannot be tested. The CDR3 covers 18 residues. Germline CDR1 and CDR2: SGHRS and YFSETQ.

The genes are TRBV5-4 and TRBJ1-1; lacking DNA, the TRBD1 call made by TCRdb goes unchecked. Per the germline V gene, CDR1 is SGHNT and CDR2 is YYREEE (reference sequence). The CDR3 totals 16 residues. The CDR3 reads CASSLGTVLMNTEAFF.